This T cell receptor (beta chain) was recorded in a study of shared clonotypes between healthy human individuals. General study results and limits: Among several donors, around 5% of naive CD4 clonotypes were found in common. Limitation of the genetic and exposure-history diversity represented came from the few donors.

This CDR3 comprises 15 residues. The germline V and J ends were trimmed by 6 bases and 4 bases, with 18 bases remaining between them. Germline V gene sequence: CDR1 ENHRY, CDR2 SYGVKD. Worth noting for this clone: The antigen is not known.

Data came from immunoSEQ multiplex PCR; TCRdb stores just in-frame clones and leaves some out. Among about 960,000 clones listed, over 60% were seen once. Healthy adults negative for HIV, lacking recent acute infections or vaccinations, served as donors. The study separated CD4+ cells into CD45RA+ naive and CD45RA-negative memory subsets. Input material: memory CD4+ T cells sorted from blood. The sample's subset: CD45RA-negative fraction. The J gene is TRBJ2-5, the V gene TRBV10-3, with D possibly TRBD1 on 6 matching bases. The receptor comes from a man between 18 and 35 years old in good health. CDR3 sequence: CAISLDTGFGETQYF. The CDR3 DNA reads TGTGCCATCAGCCTAGATACAGGGTTTGGAGAGACCCAGTACTTC.